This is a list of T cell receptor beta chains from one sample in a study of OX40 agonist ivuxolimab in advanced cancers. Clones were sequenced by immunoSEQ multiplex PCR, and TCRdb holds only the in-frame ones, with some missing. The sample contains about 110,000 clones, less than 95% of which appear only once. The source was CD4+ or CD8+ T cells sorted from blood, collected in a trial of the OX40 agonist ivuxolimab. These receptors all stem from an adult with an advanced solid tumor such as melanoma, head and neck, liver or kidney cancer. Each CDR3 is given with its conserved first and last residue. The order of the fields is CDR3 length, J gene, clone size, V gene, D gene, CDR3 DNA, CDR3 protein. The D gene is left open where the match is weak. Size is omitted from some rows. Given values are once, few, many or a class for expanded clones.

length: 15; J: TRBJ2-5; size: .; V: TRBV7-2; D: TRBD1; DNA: TGTGCCAGCAGCCCGCAGGGGGCGGGTAAAGAGACCCAGTACTTC; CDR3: CASSPQGAGKETQYF
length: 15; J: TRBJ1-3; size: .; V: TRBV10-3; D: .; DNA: TGTGCCATCAGTGACAGGGCGCACTCTGGAAACACCATATATTTT; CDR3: CAISDRAHSGNTIYF
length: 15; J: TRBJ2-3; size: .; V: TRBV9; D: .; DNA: TGTGCCAGCAGCCTACTCCGGGACAGCACAGATACGCAGTATTTT; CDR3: CASSLLRDSTDTQYF
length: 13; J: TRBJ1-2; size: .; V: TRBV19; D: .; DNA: TGTGCCAGTAGTATCTACCAGAACTATGGCTACACCTTC; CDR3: CASSIYQNYGYTF
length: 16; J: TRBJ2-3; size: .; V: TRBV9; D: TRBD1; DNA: TGTGCCAGCAGCGTAGGGAGGGGGACAGGCGCAGATACGCAGTATTTT; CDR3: CASSVGRGTGADTQYF
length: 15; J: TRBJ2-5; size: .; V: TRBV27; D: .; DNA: TGTGCCAGCAGCCTCCTCCCCCAGGGCCAAGAGACCCAGTACTTC; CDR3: CASSLLPQGQETQYF
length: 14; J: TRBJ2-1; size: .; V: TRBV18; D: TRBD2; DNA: TGTGCCAGCTCACCAGCTAGCGGGGGGGCTGAGCAGTTCTTC; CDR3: CASSPASGGAEQFF
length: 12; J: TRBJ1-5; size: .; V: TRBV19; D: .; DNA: TGTGCCAGTAGTATAGAGGGGGGGCCCCAGCATTTT; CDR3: CASSIEGGPQHF
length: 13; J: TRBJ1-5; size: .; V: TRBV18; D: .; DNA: TGTGCCAGCTCACCACCGGGCGGGCAGCCCCAGCATTTT; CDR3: CASSPPGGQPQHF
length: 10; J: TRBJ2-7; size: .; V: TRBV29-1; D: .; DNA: TGCAGCGTTGGGTCTTACGAGCAGTACTTC; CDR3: CSVGSYEQYF
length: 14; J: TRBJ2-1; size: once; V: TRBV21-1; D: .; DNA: TGTGCCAGCAGCAAACAGCAGGGGAGGAATGAGCAGTTCTTC; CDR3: CASSKQQGRNEQFF
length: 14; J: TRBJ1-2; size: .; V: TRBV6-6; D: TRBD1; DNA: TGTGCCAGCAGAGACAGGGGTAGAAGGGGTGGCTACACCTTC; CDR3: CASRDRGRRGGYTF
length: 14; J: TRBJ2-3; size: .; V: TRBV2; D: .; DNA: TGTGCCAGCAGTGCCAGGGTCGCCGGGGATACGCAGTATTTT; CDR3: CASSARVAGDTQYF
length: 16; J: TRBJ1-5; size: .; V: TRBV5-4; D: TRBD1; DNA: TGTGCCAGCAGCTCCCGGGACAGTAATAGCAATCAGCCCCAGCATTTT; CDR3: CASSSRDSNSNQPQHF
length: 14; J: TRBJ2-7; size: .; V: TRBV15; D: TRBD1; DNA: TGTGCCACCAGCAGGGACAGGGCCGGGAACGAGCAGTACTTC; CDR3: CATSRDRAGNEQYF
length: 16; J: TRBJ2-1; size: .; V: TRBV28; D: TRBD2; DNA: TGTGCCAGCAGCTCCACTAGCGGGGGGTCCTACAATGAGCAGTTCTTC; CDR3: CASSSTSGGSYNEQFF
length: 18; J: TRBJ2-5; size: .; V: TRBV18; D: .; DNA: TGTGCCAGCTCACCACTGGAGATGGGGGCCCCCCTTCAAGAGACCCAGTACTTC; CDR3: CASSPLEMGAPLQETQYF
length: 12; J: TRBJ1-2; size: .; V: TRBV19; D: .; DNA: TGTGCCAGTAGTATTAAAGGTCATGGCTACACCTTC; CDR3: CASSIKGHGYTF
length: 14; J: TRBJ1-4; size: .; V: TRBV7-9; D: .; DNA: TGTGCCAGCAGCTTAGGGCAAGTTAATGAAAAACTGTTTTTT; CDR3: CASSLGQVNEKLFF
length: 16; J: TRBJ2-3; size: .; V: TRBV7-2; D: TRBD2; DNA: TGTGCCAGCAGCTTAGCCGGGACTAGCGGGCCCGTCACGCAGTATTTT; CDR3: CASSLAGTSGPVTQYF
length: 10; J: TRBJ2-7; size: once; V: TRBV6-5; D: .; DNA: TGTGCCGCCAGGGGGGTCGAGCAGTACTTC; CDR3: CAARGVEQYF
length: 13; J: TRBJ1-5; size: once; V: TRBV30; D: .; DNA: TGTGCCTGGAGTCATTTACGGAGTCAGCCCCAGCATTTT; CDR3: CAWSHLRSQPQHF
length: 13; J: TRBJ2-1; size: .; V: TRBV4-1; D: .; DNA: TGCGCCAGCAGCCAACAATGGTACAATGAGCAGTTCTTC; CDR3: CASSQQWYNEQFF
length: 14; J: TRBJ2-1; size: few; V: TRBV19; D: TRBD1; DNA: TGTGCCAGTAGTATCGGACAGGGCATCAATGAGCAGTTCTTC; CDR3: CASSIGQGINEQFF
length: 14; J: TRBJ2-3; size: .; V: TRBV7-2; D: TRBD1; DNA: TGTGCCAGCAGCCGCGATACAGGGGCAGATACGCAGTATTTT; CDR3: CASSRDTGADTQYF
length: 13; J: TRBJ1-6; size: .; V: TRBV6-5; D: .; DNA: TGTGCCAGCAGTTATTCAGGGAATTCACCCCTCCACTTT; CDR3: CASSYSGNSPLHF
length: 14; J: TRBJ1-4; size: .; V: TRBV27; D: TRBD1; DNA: TGTGCCAGCAGTCCGGGACAGGGGTGGGAAAAACTGTTTTTT; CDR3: CASSPGQGWEKLFF
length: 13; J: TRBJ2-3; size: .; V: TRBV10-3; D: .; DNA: TGTGCCAACTGGGGTGGTGGGACAGATACGCAGTATTTT; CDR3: CANWGGGTDTQYF
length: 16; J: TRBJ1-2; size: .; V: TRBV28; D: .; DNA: TGTGCCAGCAGCCCCATGGGGGCGAAGGGGACTTATGGCTACACCTTC; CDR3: CASSPMGAKGTYGYTF
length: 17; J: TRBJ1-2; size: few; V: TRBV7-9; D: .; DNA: TGTGCCAGCAGCTCCCCCCGCTTGGGAATCAGGGCCTCTGGCTACACCTTC; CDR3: CASSSPRLGIRASGYTF
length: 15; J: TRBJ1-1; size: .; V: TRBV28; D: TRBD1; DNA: TGTGCCAGCAGTGGGGGGACAGGGACGGGCACTGAAGCTTTCTTT; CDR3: CASSGGTGTGTEAFF
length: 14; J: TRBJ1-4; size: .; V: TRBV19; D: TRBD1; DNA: TGTGCCAGTAGCGGTTTAGGGGGCGACGAAAAACTGTTTTTT; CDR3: CASSGLGGDEKLFF
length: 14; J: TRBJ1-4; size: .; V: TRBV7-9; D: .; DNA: TGTGCCAGCTCCCCGGCAATCTTTAATGAAAAACTGTTTTTT; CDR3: CASSPAIFNEKLFF
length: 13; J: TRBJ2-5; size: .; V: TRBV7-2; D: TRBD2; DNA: TGTGCCAGCAGCTGGACTAGCCAAGAGACCCAGTACTTC; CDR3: CASSWTSQETQYF
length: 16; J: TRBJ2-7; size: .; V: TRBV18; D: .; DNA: TGTGCCAGCTCACCACCGAACCAGGGGTATTCCTACGAGCAGTACTTC; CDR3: CASSPPNQGYSYEQYF
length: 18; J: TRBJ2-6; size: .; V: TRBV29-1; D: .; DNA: TGCAGCGTTGGGACTCCAGGGGGGAGCGGTTCTGGGGCCAACGTCCTGACTTTC; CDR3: CSVGTPGGSGSGANVLTF
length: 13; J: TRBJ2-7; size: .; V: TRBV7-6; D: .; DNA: TGTGCCAGCAGCCCGATGGCGGTTTACGAGCAGTACTTC; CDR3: CASSPMAVYEQYF
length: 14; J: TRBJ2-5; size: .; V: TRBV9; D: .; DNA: TGTGCCAGCAGCGTAGTTGCGTACCAAGAGACCCAGTACTTC; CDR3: CASSVVAYQETQYF
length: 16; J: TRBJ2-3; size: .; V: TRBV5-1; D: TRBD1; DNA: TGCGCCAGCAGCTTGGCAGGGGGCCAGCTCACAGATACGCAGTATTTT; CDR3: CASSLAGGQLTDTQYF
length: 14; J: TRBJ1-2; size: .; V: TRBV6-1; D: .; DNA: TGTGCCAGCAGTGAATCCCGGAGTAACTATGGCTACACCTTC; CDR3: CASSESRSNYGYTF
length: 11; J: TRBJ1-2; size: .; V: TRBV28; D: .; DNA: TGTGCCAGCAGCCAAGGTCGGAGCTACACCTTC; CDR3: CASSQGRSYTF
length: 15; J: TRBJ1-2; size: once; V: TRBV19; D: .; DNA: TGTGCCAGTATTCCTTCTACAGGGTTAAACTATGGCTACACCTTC; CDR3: CASIPSTGLNYGYTF